This T cell receptor beta chain comes out of a study of blood T cell repertoires in COVID-19. Turning to the study itself: Donors in the United States, Italy and Spain gave samples during acute or convalescent COVID-19.

Sequencing used immunoSEQ multiplex PCR; TCRdb keeps in-frame clones, though not all of them. Of over 250,000 clones detected, approximately 91% appear once; the ten largest clones hold around 0.92%. Enrolled through a virtual design, the participants were between about 18 and 100 years of age and came from approximately 25 US areas. Participant-reported clinical history was the basis for cohort assignment. Symptom resolution, clearance, or two negative PCRs marked donors in Cohort 3 as recovered. The specimen sequenced was PBMCs or T cells enriched from blood (not recorded which). This sequence originates from a woman in her 30s who had recovered from COVID-19.

Here the CDR3 reads CASSIRAAGANTGELFF. CDR3 nucleotide sequence: TGTGCCAGTAGTATTAGGGCCGCGGGTGCGAACACCGGGGAGCTGTTTTTT. The chain is built from TRBV19 and TRBJ2-2; D is possibly TRBD2 (5 bases). Germline V gene sequence: CDR1 LNHDA, CDR2 SQIVND (reference sequence). Trimming shortened V by 3 bases and J by 0 bases, and 14 bases separated the two germline ends. This CDR3 is 17 amino acids long. Based on the CDR3 plus reference TRBV19 and TRBJ2-2, the full variable domain is DGGITQSPKYLFRKEGQNVTLSCEQNLNHDAMYWYRQDPGQGLRLIYYSQIVNDFQKGDIAEGYSVSREKKESFPLTVTSAQKNPTAFYLCASSIRAAGANTGELFFGEGSRLTVL.